The clone carrying this T cell receptor (beta chain) was found a few times. The target antigen is unknown. Uncontrolled infection, other autoimmune disease, pregnancy or lactation led to exclusion. For the diagnoses, clinical symptoms, serum thyroxine and TRAb, thyroid ultrasound and orbital computed tomography were used. V shed 5 bases, J shed 2 bases, and the junction held 9 bases outside the gene matches. CDR3 length: 16 residues. The germline CDR1 and CDR2 sequences are MDHEN and SYDVKM. The entry originates in a study of T cells in Graves' hyperthyroidism and ophthalmopathy. Turning to the study itself: Before treatment of any kind, peripheral blood was taken at initial diagnosis.

Points from the study as a whole: Clonotypes that were expanded in thyroid above 0.001 mostly appeared in blood too.

RNA transcripts yielded amplified TCR beta CDR3 regions. HTBI primers were employed in a first-round RT-PCR of the TCR CDR3. Via MiXCR, TCRdb re-called the multiplex PCR reads, giving one row per CDR3 protein. The profile shows approximately 250,000 distinct CDR3 sequences, around 25% of them singletons. The sequencing input was blood. The chain recombines TRBV28 with TRBJ1-3; the match to TRBD1 covers 7 bases. The receptor's source is a woman between 40 and 55 years old with Graves' ophthalmopathy. DNA of the CDR3: TGTGCCAGCAGTCAGCTCAGGGGGGGGACTGGAAACACCATATATTTT. Translation: CASSQLRGGTGNTIYF. The full variable domain, rest sourced from reference TRBV28 and TRBJ1-3, is DVKVTQSSRYLVKRTGEKVFLECVQDMDHENMFWYRQDPGLGLRLIYFSYDVKMKEKGDIPEGYSVSREKKERFSLILESASTNQTSMYLCASSQLRGGTGNTIYFGEGSWLTVV.